This T cell receptor (beta chain) was observed in a study of shared T cell receptors in the human thymus. TCRdb keeps only in-frame clones here, not all; method: immunoSEQ multiplex PCR. The sample includes hundreds of thousands of clones, approximately 83% of them seen just once. This CDR3 is 13 amino acids long. V lost 3 bases to trimming and J lost 6 bases, with 12 bases between them. Germline V gene lookup returns CDR1 GTSNPN and CDR2 SVGIG (reference sequence). The sample was also reused in another study, on human thymus T cells. That report adds: Infants, healthy and Finnish, who were having corrective surgery for congenital heart defects served as donors. Resections removed during corrective heart surgery provided the thymus tissue used. Repertoires sampled from thymus and blood appeared biased in V and J gene usage. There were highly overlapping thymic repertoires among unrelated individuals, as related research reported.

The chain employs TRBV30 and TRBJ1-5, with D possibly being TRBD1 (6 bases). The specimen sequenced was thymocytes. The clonotype comes from a girl less than two years old with a congenital heart defect. The CDR3 region is CAWREAGVQPQHF. In nucleotides, the CDR3 is TGTGCCTGGAGAGAGGCAGGGGTTCAGCCCCAGCATTTT.